This TCR beta chain originates from a study of shared clonotypes between healthy human individuals. V lost 4 bases, J lost 0 bases, and 5 bases stayed unmatched. Germline lookup yields CDR1 MNHNS and CDR2 SASEGT. The CDR3 has 16 residues. On this clone itself: Its antigen remains unidentified.

Naive CD8 cells lacked CD45RO, underwent positive selection for CCR7 and left out terminally differentiated effector memory CD45RA+ cells. General observations from the study: It was anticipated that sequencing depth would influence how many clonotypes donors shared. Larger estimated richness was generally recorded for naive subsets relative to memory subsets. Roughly 4.6% of naive CD4 clonotypes were common to a few donors.

Genomic DNA belonging to each subset was distributed in equal measure over several immunoSEQ plates. Method: immunoSEQ multiplex PCR; TCRdb's copy keeps in-frame clones and lacks some. The sample gives around 2.1 million clones, approximately 94% of which show up once; more than 1.5% is in the top ten. The specimen sequenced was naive CD8+ T cells from PBMCs. V gene TRBV6-1 combines with J gene TRBJ2-2; 7 bases fit TRBD1. This clonotype was sampled from a man aged 18 to 29 in good health. Some clones in this sample may be carry-over from other donors' samples. The CDR3 protein is CASSARGWPNTGELFF. CDR3 DNA: TGTGCCAGCAGTGCCAGGGGGTGGCCGAACACCGGGGAGCTGTTTTTT.